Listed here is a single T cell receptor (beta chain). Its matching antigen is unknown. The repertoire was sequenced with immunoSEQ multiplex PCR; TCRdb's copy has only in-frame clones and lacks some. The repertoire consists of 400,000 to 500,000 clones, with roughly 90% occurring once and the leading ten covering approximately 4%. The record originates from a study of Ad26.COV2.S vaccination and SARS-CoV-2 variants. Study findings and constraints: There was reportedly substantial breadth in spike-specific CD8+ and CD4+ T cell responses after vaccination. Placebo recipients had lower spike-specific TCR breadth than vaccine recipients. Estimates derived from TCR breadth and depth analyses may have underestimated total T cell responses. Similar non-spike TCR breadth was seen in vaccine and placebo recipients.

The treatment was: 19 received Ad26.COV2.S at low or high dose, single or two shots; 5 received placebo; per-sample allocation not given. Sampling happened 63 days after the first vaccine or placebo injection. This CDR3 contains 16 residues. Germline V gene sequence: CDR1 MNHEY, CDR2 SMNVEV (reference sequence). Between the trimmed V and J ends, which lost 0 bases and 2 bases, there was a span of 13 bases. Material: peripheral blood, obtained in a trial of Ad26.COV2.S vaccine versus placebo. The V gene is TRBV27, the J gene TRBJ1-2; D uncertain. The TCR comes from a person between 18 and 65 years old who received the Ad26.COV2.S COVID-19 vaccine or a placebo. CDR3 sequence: CASSLSISYPNYGYTF. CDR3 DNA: TGTGCCAGCAGTTTATCGATCAGTTATCCAAACTATGGCTACACCTTC.